This T cell receptor (beta chain) was captured by sequencing in a study of tumor-infiltrating lymphocytes in primary liver carcinoma. The study, taken as a whole, reports: With p = 0.039, the top-250-clone fraction in tumors significantly exceeded that in blood. Only about 7-25% of top clones occurred in every one of the five tumor regions.

With regard to this clonotype: Its specificity is not known. The conserved closing phenylalanine or tryptophan is absent in this CDR3, likely reflecting a read error.

With a constant-region primer, TCR beta cDNA was made from approximately 520 ng of total RNA. Three nested multiplex PCR rounds of slightly modified ARM-PCR generated TCR beta libraries. TCRdb redid the calling of the multiplex PCR reads with MiXCR, one entry per CDR3 protein. The table records 90,000 to 110,000 distinct CDR3 sequences, roughly four fifths of them present only once. Between roughly 20 and 30 mg of unsorted bulk tissue served as the source from which RNA and DNA were co-extracted. Subjects presented with primary liver carcinoma managed by surgical resection. What was sequenced was liver tumor tissue from sampling region 3. Stated subset: tumor region T3, left-lateral pole. This TCR came from a man aged 40-49 years with primary liver carcinoma and hepatitis B virus infection.

The CDR3 region is CASSLDSRQETQYS. The CDR3 bases are TGTGCCAGCAGCCTGGACAGCCGCCAAGAGACCCAGTACTCC. The rearrangement links TRBV6-2 or TRBV6-3 to TRBJ2-5, with D possibly TRBD1 on 6 matching bases. Deletions cut 6 bases from V and 1 base from J, with 12 bases between. The CDR3 is 14 residues long. The V gene's germline CDR1 is MNHEY and CDR2 SVGEGT.